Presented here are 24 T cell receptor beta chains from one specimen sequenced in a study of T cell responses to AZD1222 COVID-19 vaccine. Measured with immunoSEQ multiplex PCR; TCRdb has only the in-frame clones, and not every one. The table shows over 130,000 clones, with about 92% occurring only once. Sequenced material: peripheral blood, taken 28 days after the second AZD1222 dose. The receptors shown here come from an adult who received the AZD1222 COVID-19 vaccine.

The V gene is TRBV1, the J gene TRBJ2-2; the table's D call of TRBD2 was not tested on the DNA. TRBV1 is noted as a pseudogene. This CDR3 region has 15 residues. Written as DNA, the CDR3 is TGCCACCAGCATGAGATCGGACTAACCCCCGGGGAGCTGTTTTTT. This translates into CHQHEIGLTPGELFF.

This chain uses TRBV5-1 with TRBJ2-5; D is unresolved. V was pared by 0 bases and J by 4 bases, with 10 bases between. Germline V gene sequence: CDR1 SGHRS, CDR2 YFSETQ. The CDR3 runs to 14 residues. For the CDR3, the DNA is TGCGCCAGCAGCTTGGTTGTCCGACGAGAGACCCAGTACTTC. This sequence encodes CASSLVVRRETQYF.

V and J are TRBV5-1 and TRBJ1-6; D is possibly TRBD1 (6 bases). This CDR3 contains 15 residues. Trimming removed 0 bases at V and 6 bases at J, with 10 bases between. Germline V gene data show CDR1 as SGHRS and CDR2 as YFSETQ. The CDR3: CASSLAGGRNSPLHF. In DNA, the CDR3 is TGCGCCAGCAGCTTGGCTGGGGGGCGTAATTCACCCCTCCACTTT.

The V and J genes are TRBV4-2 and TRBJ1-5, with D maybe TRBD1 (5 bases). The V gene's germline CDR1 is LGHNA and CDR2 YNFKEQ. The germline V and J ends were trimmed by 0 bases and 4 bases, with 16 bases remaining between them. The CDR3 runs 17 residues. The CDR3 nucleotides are TGTGCCAGCAGCCAAGATCTTACGGGGACTAGTAATCAGCCCCAGCATTTT. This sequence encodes CASSQDLTGTSNQPQHF.

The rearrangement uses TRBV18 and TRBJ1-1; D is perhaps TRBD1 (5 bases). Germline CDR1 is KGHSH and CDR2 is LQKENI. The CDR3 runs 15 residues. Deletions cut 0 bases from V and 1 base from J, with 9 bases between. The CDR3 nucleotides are TGTGCCAGCTCACCACCGTCAGGGTGGAACACTGAAGCTTTCTTT. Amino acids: CASSPPSGWNTEAFF.

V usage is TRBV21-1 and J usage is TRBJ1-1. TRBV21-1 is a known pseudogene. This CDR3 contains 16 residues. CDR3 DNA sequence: TGTGCCAGCAGCAAAATAGGACTCTCGGGGAACACTGAAGCTTTCTTT. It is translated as CASSKIGLSGNTEAFF.

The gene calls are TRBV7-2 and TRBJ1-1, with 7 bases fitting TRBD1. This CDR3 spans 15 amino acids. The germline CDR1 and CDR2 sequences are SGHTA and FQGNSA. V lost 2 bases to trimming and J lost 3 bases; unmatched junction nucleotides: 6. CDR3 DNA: TGTGCCAGCAGCTTAAGAAGGGGGCGGGACACTGAAGCTTTCTTT. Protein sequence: CASSLRRGRDTEAFF.

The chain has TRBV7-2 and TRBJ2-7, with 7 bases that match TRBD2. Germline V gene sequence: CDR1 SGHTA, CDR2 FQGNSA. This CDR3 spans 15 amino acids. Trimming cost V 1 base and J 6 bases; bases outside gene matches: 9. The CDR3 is CASSLGGLGRPEQYF. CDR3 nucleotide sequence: TGTGCCAGCAGCTTAGGAGGACTAGGTCGCCCCGAGCAGTACTTC.

The CDR3 loop reads CASGLVPASETQYF. As DNA, the CDR3 is TGTGCTAGTGGTTTGGTACCCGCTTCGGAGACCCAGTACTTC. The V gene is TRBV12-5, the J gene TRBJ2-5; no firm D call. The ends were cut back, 0 bases at V and 5 bases at J, with 10 bases in the middle. CDR1 and CDR2 from the germline V gene are LGHNT and FRNRAP. The CDR3 is 14 residues long.

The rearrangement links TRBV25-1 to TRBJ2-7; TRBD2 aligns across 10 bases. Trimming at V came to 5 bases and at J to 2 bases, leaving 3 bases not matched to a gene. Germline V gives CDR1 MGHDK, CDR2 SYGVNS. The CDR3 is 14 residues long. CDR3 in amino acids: CASSRTSGTYEQYF. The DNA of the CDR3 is TGTGCCAGCAGTAGGACTAGCGGAACCTACGAGCAGTACTTC.

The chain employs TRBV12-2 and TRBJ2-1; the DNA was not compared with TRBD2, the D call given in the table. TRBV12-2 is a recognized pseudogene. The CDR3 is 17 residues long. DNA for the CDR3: TGTGCAAGTCGCTTAGTAGGAGCGGGAAAGTTATACAATGAGCAGTTCTTC. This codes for CASRLVGAGKLYNEQFF.

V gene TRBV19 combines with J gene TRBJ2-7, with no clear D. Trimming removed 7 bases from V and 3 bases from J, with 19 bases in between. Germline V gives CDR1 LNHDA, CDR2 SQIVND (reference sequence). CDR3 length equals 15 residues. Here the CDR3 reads CASKEVPSRGYEQYF. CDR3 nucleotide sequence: TGTGCCAGTAAGGAAGTGCCCTCGAGAGGCTACGAGCAGTACTTC.

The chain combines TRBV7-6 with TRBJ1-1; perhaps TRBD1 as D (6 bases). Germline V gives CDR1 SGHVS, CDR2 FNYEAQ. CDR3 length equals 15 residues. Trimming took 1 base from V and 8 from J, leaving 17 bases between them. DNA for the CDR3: TGTGCCAGCAGCTTAGGAGGGACACTTACTTCGGAAGCTTTCTTT. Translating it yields CASSLGGTLTSEAFF.

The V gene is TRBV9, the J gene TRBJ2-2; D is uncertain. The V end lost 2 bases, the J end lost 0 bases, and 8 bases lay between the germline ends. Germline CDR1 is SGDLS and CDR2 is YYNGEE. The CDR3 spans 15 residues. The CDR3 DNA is TGTGCCAGCAGCGTCCGGTCAGCGAACACCGGGGAGCTGTTTTTT. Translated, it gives CASSVRSANTGELFF. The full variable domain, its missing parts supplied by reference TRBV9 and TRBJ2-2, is DSGVTQTPKHLITATGQRVTLRCSPRSGDLSVYWYQQSLDQGLQFLIQYYNGEERAKGNILERFSAQQFPDLHSELNLSSLELGDSALYFCASSVRSANTGELFFGEGSRLTVL.

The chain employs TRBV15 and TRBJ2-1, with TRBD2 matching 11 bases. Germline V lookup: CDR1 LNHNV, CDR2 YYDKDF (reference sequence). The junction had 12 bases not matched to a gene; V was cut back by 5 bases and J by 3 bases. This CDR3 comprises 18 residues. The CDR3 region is CATSGRVVAGGNYNEQFF. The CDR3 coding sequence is TGTGCCACCAGCGGCCGGGTAGTAGCGGGAGGGAACTACAATGAGCAGTTCTTC.

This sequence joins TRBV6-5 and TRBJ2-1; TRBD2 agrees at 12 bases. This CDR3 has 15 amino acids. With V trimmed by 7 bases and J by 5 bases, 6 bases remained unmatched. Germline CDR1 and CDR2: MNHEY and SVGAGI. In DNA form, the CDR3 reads TGTGCCAGCACCCTTTCTAGCGGGAGGGACAATGAGCAGTTCTTC. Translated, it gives CASTLSSGRDNEQFF.

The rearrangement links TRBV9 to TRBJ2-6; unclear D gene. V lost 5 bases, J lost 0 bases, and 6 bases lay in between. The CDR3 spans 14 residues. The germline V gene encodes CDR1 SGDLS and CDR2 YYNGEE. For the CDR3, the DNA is TGTGCCAGCAGTTTAAGCTCTGGGGCCAACGTCCTGACTTTC. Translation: CASSLSSGANVLTF.

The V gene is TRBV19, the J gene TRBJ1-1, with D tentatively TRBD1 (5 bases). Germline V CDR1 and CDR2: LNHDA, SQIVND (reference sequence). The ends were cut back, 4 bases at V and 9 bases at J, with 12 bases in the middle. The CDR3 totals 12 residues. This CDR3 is CASSSLGGQAFF. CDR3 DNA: TGTGCCAGTAGTAGTCTTGGGGGACAAGCTTTCTTT.

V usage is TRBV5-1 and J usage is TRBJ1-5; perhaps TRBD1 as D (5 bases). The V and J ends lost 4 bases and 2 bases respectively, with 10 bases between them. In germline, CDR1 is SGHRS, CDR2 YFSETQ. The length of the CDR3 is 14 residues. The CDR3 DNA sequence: TGCGCCAGCAGCCGGTCGGGGGGCAATCAGCCCCAGCATTTT. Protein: CASSRSGGNQPQHF.

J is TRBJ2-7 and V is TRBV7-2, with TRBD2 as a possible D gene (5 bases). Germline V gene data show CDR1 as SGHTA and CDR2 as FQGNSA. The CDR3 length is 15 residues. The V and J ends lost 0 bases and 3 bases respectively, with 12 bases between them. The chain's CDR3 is CASSLAASGGYEQYF. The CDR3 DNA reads TGTGCCAGCAGCTTAGCTGCGTCCGGAGGCTACGAGCAGTACTTC.

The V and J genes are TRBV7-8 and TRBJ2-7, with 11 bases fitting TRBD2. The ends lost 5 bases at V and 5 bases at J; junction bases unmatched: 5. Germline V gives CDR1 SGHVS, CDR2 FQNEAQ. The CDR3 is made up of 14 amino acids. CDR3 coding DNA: TGTGCCAGCAGCCAGGGACTAGCGGCCCACGAGCAGTACTTC. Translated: CASSQGLAAHEQYF. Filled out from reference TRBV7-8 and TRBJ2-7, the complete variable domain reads GAGVSQSPRYKVAKRGQDVALRCDPISGHVSLFWYQQALGQGPEFLTYFQNEAQLDKSGLPSDRFFAERPEGSVSTLKIQRTQQEDSAVYLCASSQGLAAHEQYFGPGTRLTVT.

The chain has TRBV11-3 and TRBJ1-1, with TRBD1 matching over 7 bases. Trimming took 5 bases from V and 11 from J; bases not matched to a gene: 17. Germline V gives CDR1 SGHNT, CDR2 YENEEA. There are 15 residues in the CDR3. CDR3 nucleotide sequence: TGTGCCAGCAGCCGAATGTTAGGGACAGAAAAAGGCGCTTTCTTT. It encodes CASSRMLGTEKGAFF.

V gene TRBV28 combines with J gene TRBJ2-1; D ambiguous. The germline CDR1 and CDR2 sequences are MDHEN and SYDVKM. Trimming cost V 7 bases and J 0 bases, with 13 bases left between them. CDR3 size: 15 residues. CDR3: CASTIRLSSYNEQFF. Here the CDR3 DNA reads TGTGCCAGCACCATCAGGCTAAGCTCCTACAATGAGCAGTTCTTC.

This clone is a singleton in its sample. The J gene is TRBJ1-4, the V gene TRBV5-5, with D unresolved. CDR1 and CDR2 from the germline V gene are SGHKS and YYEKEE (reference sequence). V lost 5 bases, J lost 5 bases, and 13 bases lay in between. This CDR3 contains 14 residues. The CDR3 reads CASSAGGGNEKLFF. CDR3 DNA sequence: TGTGCCAGCAGTGCCGGCGGCGGGAATGAAAAACTGTTTTTT.